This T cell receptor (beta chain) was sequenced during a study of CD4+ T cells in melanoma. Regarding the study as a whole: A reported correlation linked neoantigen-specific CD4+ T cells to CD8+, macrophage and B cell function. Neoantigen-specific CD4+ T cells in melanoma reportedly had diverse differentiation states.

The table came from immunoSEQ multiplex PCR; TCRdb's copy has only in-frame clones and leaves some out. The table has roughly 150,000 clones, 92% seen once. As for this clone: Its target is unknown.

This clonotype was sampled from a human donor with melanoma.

CDR3 loop: CASSYRQGSLLEWTDTQYF. Written as DNA, the CDR3 is TGTGCCAGTTCTTATCGACAGGGTTCTTTACTGGAGTGGACAGATACGCAGTATTTT. The rearrangement links TRBV19 to TRBJ2-3; 7 bases match TRBD1. The junction had 23 bases not matched to a gene; V was cut back by 8 bases and J by 3 bases. There are 19 residues in the CDR3. Germline V gene lookup returns CDR1 LNHDA and CDR2 SQIVND (reference sequence).